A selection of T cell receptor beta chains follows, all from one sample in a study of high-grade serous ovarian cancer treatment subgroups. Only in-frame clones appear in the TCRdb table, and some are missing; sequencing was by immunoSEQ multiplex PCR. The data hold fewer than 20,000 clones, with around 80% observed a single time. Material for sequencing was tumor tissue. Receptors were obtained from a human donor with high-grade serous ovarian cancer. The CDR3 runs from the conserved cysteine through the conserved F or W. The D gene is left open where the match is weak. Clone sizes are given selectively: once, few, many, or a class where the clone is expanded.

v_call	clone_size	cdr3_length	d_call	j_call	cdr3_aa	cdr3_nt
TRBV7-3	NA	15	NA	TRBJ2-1	CASSLQSSSYNEQFF	TGTGCCAGCAGCCTACAGAGCAGCTCCTACAATGAGCAGTTCTTC
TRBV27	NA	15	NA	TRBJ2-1	CASSLFGPSYNEQFF	TGTGCCAGCAGTTTATTCGGACCCTCCTACAATGAGCAGTTCTTC
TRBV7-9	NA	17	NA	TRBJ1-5	CASSLMGGGPYNQPQHF	TGTGCCAGCAGCTTAATGGGGGGGGGACCGTACAATCAGCCCCAGCATTTT
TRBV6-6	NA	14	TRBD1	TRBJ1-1	CASTETGGNTEAFF	TGTGCCAGCACCGAGACAGGGGGCAACACTGAAGCTTTCTTT
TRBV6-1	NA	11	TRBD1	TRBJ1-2	CASSHRGGYTF	TGTGCCAGCAGTCACAGGGGTGGCTACACCTTC
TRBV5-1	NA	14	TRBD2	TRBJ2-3	CASSPGLAGDTQYF	TGCGCCAGCAGCCCGGGACTAGCGGGAGATACGCAGTATTTT
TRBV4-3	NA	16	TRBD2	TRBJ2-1	CASSQGRLALYNEQFF	TGCGCCAGCAGCCAAGGCCGACTAGCACTATACAATGAGCAGTTCTTC
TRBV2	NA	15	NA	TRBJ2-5	CASSASSSWQETQYF	TGTGCCAGCAGTGCGTCATCCTCGTGGCAAGAGACCCAGTACTTC
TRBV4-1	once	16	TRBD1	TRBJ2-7	CASSQGGVTGNYEQYF	TGCGCCAGCAGCCAAGGGGGAGTGACAGGGAACTACGAGCAGTACTTC
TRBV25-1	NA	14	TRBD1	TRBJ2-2	CASSRDSYTGELFF	TGTGCCAGCAGTAGGGACAGCTACACCGGGGAGCTGTTTTTT
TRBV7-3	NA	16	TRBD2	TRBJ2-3	CASSYEGRARTDTQYF	TGTGCCAGCAGCTATGAGGGGAGGGCCCGCACAGATACGCAGTATTTT
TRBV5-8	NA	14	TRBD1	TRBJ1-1	CASSWGQENSEAFF	TGTGCCAGCAGCTGGGGACAGGAAAATTCTGAAGCTTTCTTT
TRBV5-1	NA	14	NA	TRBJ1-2	CASSLGGRQQGYTF	TGCGCCAGCAGCTTGGGTGGTCGCCAGCAGGGCTACACCTTC
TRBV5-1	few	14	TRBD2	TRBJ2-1	CASSLLAGAHEQFF	TGCGCCAGCAGCTTACTAGCGGGAGCTCATGAGCAGTTCTTC
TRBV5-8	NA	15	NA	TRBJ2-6	CASSFYRAGANVLTF	TGTGCCAGCAGCTTCTACAGGGCTGGGGCCAACGTCCTGACTTTC
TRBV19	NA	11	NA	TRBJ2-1	CASSITSSQFF	TGTGCCAGTAGTATAACGAGCTCGCAGTTCTTC
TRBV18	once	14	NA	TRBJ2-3	CASSTTGGPDTQYF	TGTGCCAGCTCAACAACGGGGGGCCCAGATACGCAGTATTTT
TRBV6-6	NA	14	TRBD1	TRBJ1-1	CASTKTGGGTEAFF	TGTGCCAGCACCAAAACAGGGGGGGGGACTGAAGCTTTCTTT
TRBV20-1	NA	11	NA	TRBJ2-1	CSATPHLEQFF	TGCAGTGCTACACCCCATCTCGAGCAGTTCTTC
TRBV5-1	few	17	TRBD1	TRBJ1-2	CASSLEWAPLTGKVDTF	TGCGCCAGCAGCTTGGAATGGGCCCCCTTGACAGGGAAGGTGGACACCTTC
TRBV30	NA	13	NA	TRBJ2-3	CAWSPGHTDTQYF	TGTGCCTGGAGCCCAGGACACACAGATACGCAGTATTTT
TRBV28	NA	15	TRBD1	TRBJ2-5	CASSLQGTGQETQYF	TGTGCCAGCAGTTTACAGGGGACAGGGCAAGAGACCCAGTACTTC
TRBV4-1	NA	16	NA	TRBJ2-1	CASSQDRQSSYNEQFF	TGCGCCAGCAGCCAAGATAGGCAGAGCTCCTACAATGAGCAGTTCTTC
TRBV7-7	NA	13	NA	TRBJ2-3	CASSLSRTDTQYF	TGTGCTAGCAGCTTGAGTCGCACAGATACGCAGTATTTT
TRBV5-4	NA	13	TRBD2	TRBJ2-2	CASSLAGVGELFF	TGTGCCAGCAGCTTAGCGGGAGTCGGGGAGCTGTTTTTT
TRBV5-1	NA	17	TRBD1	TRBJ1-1	CASSFPTVQGRNTEAFF	TGCGCCAGCAGCTTTCCCACGGTACAGGGGAGGAACACTGAAGCTTTCTTT
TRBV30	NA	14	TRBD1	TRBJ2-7	CAWRRTGGGYEQYF	TGTGCCTGGAGACGTACAGGGGGTGGATACGAGCAGTACTTC
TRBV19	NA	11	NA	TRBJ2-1	CASRLSNEQFF	TGTGCCAGTAGATTAAGTAATGAGCAGTTCTTC
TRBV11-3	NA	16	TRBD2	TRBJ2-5	CASSLDLGGSPETQYF	TGTGCCAGCAGCTTAGATCTGGGCGGGAGTCCTGAGACCCAGTACTTC
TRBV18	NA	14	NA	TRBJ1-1	CASSLNTGRAEAFF	TGTGCCAGCTCTCTCAATACGGGCAGGGCGGAAGCTTTCTTT
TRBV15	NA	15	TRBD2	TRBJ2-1	CATSLTSGYYNEQFF	TGTGCCACCAGCCTGACTAGCGGATACTACAATGAGCAGTTCTTC
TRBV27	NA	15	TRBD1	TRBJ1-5	CASSAQTGGNQPQHF	TGTGCCAGCAGCGCACAAACAGGGGGTAATCAGCCCCAGCATTTT
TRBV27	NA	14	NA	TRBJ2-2	CASSPPDLPGELFF	TGTGCCAGCAGCCCCCCGGATCTCCCCGGGGAGCTGTTTTTT
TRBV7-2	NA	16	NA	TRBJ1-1	CASSAPVAGSGTEAFF	TGTGCCAGCAGCGCCCCCGTGGCGGGATCGGGAACTGAAGCTTTCTTT
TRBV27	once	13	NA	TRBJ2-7	CASSLKVSYEQYF	TGTGCCAGCAGTTTAAAGGTCTCCTACGAGCAGTACTTC
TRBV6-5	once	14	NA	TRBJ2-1	CASRTDSSYNEQFF	TGTGCCAGCAGGACGGACAGCTCCTACAATGAGCAGTTCTTC
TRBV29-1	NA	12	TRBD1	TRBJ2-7	CSVLGQAYEQYF	TGCAGCGTTTTGGGACAGGCCTACGAGCAGTACTTC
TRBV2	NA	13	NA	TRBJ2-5	CASRTGIGETQYF	TGTGCCAGCAGGACAGGCATCGGAGAGACCCAGTACTTC
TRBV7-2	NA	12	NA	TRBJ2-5	CASSLAWGTQYF	TGTGCCAGCAGCTTAGCCTGGGGGACCCAGTACTTC
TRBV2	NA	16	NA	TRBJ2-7	CASSDLGQGGPYEQYF	TGTGCCAGCAGTGACCTTGGGCAGGGGGGGCCCTACGAGCAGTACTTC
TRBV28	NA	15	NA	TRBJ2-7	CASSSGLYVSYEQYF	TGTGCCAGCAGTTCCGGACTCTATGTTTCCTACGAGCAGTACTTC
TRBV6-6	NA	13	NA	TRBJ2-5	CASSYGYQETQYF	TGTGCCAGCAGTTACGGCTACCAAGAGACCCAGTACTTC
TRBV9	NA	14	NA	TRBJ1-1	CASSVAWGGTEAFF	TGTGCCAGCAGCGTAGCGTGGGGTGGCACTGAAGCTTTCTTT
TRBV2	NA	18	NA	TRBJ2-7	CASGPRAAKLQGGYEQYF	TGTGCCAGCGGGCCGAGAGCGGCCAAACTCCAGGGGGGTTACGAGCAGTACTTC
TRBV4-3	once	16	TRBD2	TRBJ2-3	CASSQGLAGELDTQYF	TGCGCCAGCAGCCAGGGACTAGCGGGAGAGCTGGATACGCAGTATTTT
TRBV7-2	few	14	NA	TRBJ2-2	CASSLVGYTGELFF	TGTGCCAGCAGCTTAGTAGGGTACACCGGGGAGCTGTTTTTT
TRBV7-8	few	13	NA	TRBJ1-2	CASSPDRNYGYTF	TGTGCCAGCAGCCCCGACAGGAACTATGGCTACACCTTC
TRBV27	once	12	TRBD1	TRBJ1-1	CATRDRNTEAFF	TGTGCCACCAGGGACAGGAACACTGAAGCTTTCTTT
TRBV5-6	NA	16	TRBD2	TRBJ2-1	CASSLTSGSFYNEQFF	TGTGCCAGCAGCTTAACTAGCGGGAGTTTCTACAATGAGCAGTTCTTC
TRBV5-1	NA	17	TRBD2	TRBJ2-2	CASSLGLAGASTGELFF	TGCGCCAGCAGCTTAGGACTAGCGGGGGCGAGCACCGGGGAGCTGTTTTTT
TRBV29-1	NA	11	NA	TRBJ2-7	CSVESTDEQYF	TGCAGCGTTGAGAGTACCGACGAGCAGTACTTC